The rows below give T cell receptor beta chains drawn from one sample of a study of T-cell memory formation after mild COVID-19. TCRdb re-called the 5' RACE reads with MiXCR, one entry per CDR3 protein. The table records some 150,000 distinct CDR3 sequences, about 19% of them present only once. The sample was PBMCs or a T cell subset sorted from them (not recorded which). These receptors all stem from an adult woman who had mild COVID-19 (a few samples of this study predate the infection). Cell type and time point are not known. The conserved cysteine and the conserved F or W are not part of the CDR3 here. The order of the fields is V gene, J gene, CDR3 protein.

v_gene: TRBV20-1; j_gene: TRBJ2-3; CDR3aa: SAPPTQGRSGTQY
v_gene: TRBV4-1; j_gene: TRBJ2-1; CDR3aa: ASSQVLGRGQYNEQF
v_gene: TRBV2; j_gene: TRBJ2-4; CDR3aa: ASSDGQNRHIQY
v_gene: TRBV7-9; j_gene: TRBJ2-1; CDR3aa: ASSPWTSGGLF
v_gene: TRBV4-3; j_gene: TRBJ2-7; CDR3aa: ASSQATSGFTYEQY
v_gene: TRBV20-1; j_gene: TRBJ2-2; CDR3aa: SASNRMNTGELF
v_gene: TRBV6-1; j_gene: TRBJ2-7; CDR3aa: ASSAGQGAIYEQY
v_gene: TRBV6-5; j_gene: TRBJ2-7; CDR3aa: ASSFESGGYEQY
v_gene: TRBV30; j_gene: TRBJ2-7; CDR3aa: AYRPLQGPLYEQY
v_gene: TRBV6-2/TRBV6-3; j_gene: TRBJ2-7; CDR3aa: ASRWDKQRVSYEQY
v_gene: TRBV29-1; j_gene: TRBJ2-3; CDR3aa: SVEESIAGGDTQY
v_gene: TRBV5-1; j_gene: TRBJ2-6; CDR3aa: ASKSAPSDVLT
v_gene: TRBV7-9; j_gene: TRBJ1-2; CDR3aa: ASSSRTGNYGYT
v_gene: TRBV18; j_gene: TRBJ1-4; CDR3aa: ASSPLQGVNEKLF
v_gene: TRBV7-2; j_gene: TRBJ1-5; CDR3aa: ASSPRGDQPQH
v_gene: TRBV12-3/TRBV12-4; j_gene: TRBJ1-3; CDR3aa: ASSLGGRFSGNTIY
v_gene: TRBV5-1; j_gene: TRBJ2-3; CDR3aa: ASSLARYTNTDTQY
v_gene: TRBV19; j_gene: TRBJ2-1; CDR3aa: ASTHGGIGGYNEQF
v_gene: TRBV29-1; j_gene: TRBJ1-1; CDR3aa: SGGQGSTEAF
v_gene: TRBV27; j_gene: TRBJ2-7; CDR3aa: ASSLYEQY
v_gene: TRBV7-6; j_gene: TRBJ2-3; CDR3aa: ASSTFPDTQY
v_gene: TRBV5-6; j_gene: TRBJ1-5; CDR3aa: ASSSKTGFDQPQH
v_gene: TRBV5-1; j_gene: TRBJ1-2; CDR3aa: ASSPTGNPNYGYT
v_gene: TRBV4-2; j_gene: TRBJ2-2; CDR3aa: ASSQEPSGRTGELF
v_gene: TRBV7-8; j_gene: TRBJ2-2; CDR3aa: ASSQLSLSGRRYTGELF
v_gene: TRBV3-1; j_gene: TRBJ2-7; CDR3aa: ASSRTSGEQY
v_gene: TRBV5-1; j_gene: TRBJ2-3; CDR3aa: ASSSGGGLTTDTQY
v_gene: TRBV7-3; j_gene: TRBJ2-6; CDR3aa: ASSPRTSGANVLT
v_gene: TRBV14; j_gene: TRBJ1-1; CDR3aa: ASSLLGATEAF
v_gene: TRBV6-1; j_gene: TRBJ2-1; CDR3aa: ASSELGGEQF
v_gene: TRBV24-1; j_gene: TRBJ2-2; CDR3aa: ATRQPNTGELF
v_gene: TRBV7-3; j_gene: TRBJ2-1; CDR3aa: ASSSPAGSYNEQF
v_gene: TRBV9; j_gene: TRBJ2-3; CDR3aa: ASSPREGGFGDTQY
v_gene: TRBV12-3/TRBV12-4; j_gene: TRBJ1-5; CDR3aa: ASTFSSGGRQPQH
v_gene: TRBV12-3/TRBV12-4; j_gene: TRBJ2-3; CDR3aa: ASSLVGADTQY
v_gene: TRBV9; j_gene: TRBJ2-1; CDR3aa: ASSESSGGNEQF
v_gene: TRBV7-2; j_gene: TRBJ2-1; CDR3aa: ASSLTGLAQDEQF
v_gene: TRBV7-3; j_gene: TRBJ2-3; CDR3aa: ASSLSRAGGPSDTQY
v_gene: TRBV4-2; j_gene: TRBJ2-3; CDR3aa: ASSQAPGLARGDTQY
v_gene: TRBV7-2; j_gene: TRBJ2-2; CDR3aa: ASSLGMGLRVSGELF
v_gene: TRBV19; j_gene: TRBJ2-7; CDR3aa: ASSQGASYEQY
v_gene: TRBV6-2/TRBV6-3; j_gene: TRBJ1-5; CDR3aa: ASTWDSTRGQPQH
v_gene: TRBV20-1; j_gene: TRBJ1-6; CDR3aa: SATIPGQGNSPLH
v_gene: TRBV6-1; j_gene: TRBJ1-6; CDR3aa: ASSEGGTGGSPLH
v_gene: TRBV29-1; j_gene: TRBJ1-1; CDR3aa: SDVDRVDTEAF
v_gene: TRBV12-3/TRBV12-4; j_gene: TRBJ2-3; CDR3aa: ASSGDWRHRYAQY
v_gene: TRBV20-1; j_gene: TRBJ2-3; CDR3aa: SARRLAGGPVTDTQY
v_gene: TRBV4-1; j_gene: TRBJ1-2; CDR3aa: ASSPPPVGGSFGGYT
v_gene: TRBV20-1; j_gene: TRBJ2-7; CDR3aa: SARDAAQGAWAYEQY
v_gene: TRBV5-1; j_gene: TRBJ1-3; CDR3aa: ASSSGQISSGNTIY
v_gene: TRBV9; j_gene: TRBJ2-3; CDR3aa: ASSPPGGASTDTQY